This paragraph reports one TCR beta chain. The target antigen is unknown. The V gene end was trimmed by 6 bases and the J gene end by 7 bases; junction bases not matched to a gene: 14. Germline V gene data show CDR1 as SGHRS and CDR2 as YFSETQ. The CDR3 is 17 residues long. Sequencing templates came from extracted RNA that was reverse transcribed into cDNA. Only in-frame clones appear in the TCRdb table, and some are missing; sequencing was by immunoSEQ multiplex PCR. The sample holds 190,000 or so clones; about 60% are singletons and the top ten take over 10%. The record originates from a study of CD8+ T cells in alopecia areata. Findings of the study overall: Patients shared TCRs less clearly than mice did, possibly for HLA-related reasons. Uncertainty about whether baseline CD8+ expansion is linked to response remains, with one nonresponder. It was observed that many expanded lesional clones persisted in scalp and blood during tofacitinib.

Treatment of the sample: oral pan-JAK inhibitor, 5-10 mg twice daily. The receptor's source is a human donor with alopecia areata. This chain uses TRBV5-1 with TRBJ2-2, with 11 bases lining up with TRBD1. Specimen: CD8+ T cells sorted from blood, collected at week 24, from a patient treated with tofacitinib. Here the CDR3 reads CASNEALDRGHSGELFF. The CDR3 coding sequence is TGCGCCAGCAACGAGGCCTTGGACAGGGGGCATAGCGGGGAGCTGTTTTTT.